The 27 T cell receptor beta chains below were found in one sample sequenced in a study of regulatory T cells in long-lasting Graves disease. Time point of the sample: newly diagnosed GD, antithyroid drugs for less than 3 months. TCR sequences were obtained from RNA taken from PBMCs. Both iRepertoire HTBI primers and Arm-PCR of CDR3 regions were used to build the TCR beta libraries. TCRdb reprocessed the multiplex PCR reads via MiXCR and lists one record per CDR3 protein. The repertoire holds roughly 400,000 distinct CDR3 sequences, with over 14% as singletons. These sequences were also reported in another study, on T cells in Graves' hyperthyroidism and ophthalmopathy.

Sequenced material: peripheral blood mononuclear cells (PBMCs), taken at new diagnosis, from a patient treated with antithyroid drugs. These receptors came from a woman aged 40-49 years with Graves disease.

This clonotype was counted at least ten times. In DNA form, the CDR3 reads TGCGCCAGCAGCTCACAGGGCGCGAACACTGAAGCTTTCTTT. This sequence encodes CASSSQGANTEAFF. The chain has TRBV5-1 and TRBJ1-1; possible D gene TRBD1, 6 bases. Deletions cut 3 bases from V and 1 base from J, with 10 bases between. CDR1 and CDR2 from the germline V gene are SGHRS and YFSETQ. The CDR3 totals 14 residues.

The rearrangement joins TRBV11-2 to TRBJ1-5; perhaps TRBD1 as D (6 bases). There are 15 residues in the CDR3. V shed 2 bases and J shed 6 bases, with 14 bases lying between them. Germline lookup yields CDR1 SGHAT and CDR2 FQNNGV. CDR3 in amino acids: CASSLTIQDSQPQHF. In DNA form, the CDR3 reads TGTGCCAGCAGCTTAACGATCCAGGACAGTCAGCCCCAGCATTTT.

This clonotype occurred a few times. The genes are TRBV20-1 and TRBJ2-1; 7 bases fit TRBD2. Unmatched junction bases numbered 6, after V lost 7 bases and J lost 0 bases. CDR1 is DFQATT and CDR2 is SNEGSKA in the germline V gene (reference sequence). The length of the CDR3 is 14 residues. CDR3 coding DNA: TGCAGTGTGTCGCGGGAGAGCTCCTACAATGAGCAGTTCTTC. This encodes CSVSRESSYNEQFF.

This clonotype appeared many times. The rearrangement uses TRBV4-1 and TRBJ1-2, with a weak D call TRBD1 (6 bases). This CDR3 contains 16 residues. V lost 2 bases and J lost 4, with 17 bases in between. The germline V gene has CDR1 MGHRA and CDR2 YSYEKL. CDR3 in amino acids: CASSQRFAGDGYGYTF. Written as DNA, the CDR3 is TGCGCCAGCAGCCAAAGGTTCGCAGGGGACGGCTATGGCTACACCTTC.

This clonotype was seen a handful of times. The chain's CDR3 is CASSSRDPSAGELFF. The CDR3 region has the DNA TGTGCCAGCAGCTCCCGGGACCCATCCGCCGGGGAGCTGTTTTTT. The rearrangement links TRBV7-3 to TRBJ2-2; D is tentatively TRBD1 or TRBD2 (5 bases each). V was cut by 4 bases and J by 6 bases, with 15 bases left in between. The CDR3 loop spans 15 amino acids. CDR1 and CDR2 (germline): SGHTA, FQGTGA.

This clonotype has ten or more counts. The gene calls are TRBV12-3 or TRBV12-4 and TRBJ2-1; D possibly corresponds to TRBD2 (5 bases). The CDR3 has 15 residues. V lost 5 bases and J 0 bases, leaving 11 bases between the germline ends. This CDR3 is CASSPQEVSYNEQFF. In nucleotides, the CDR3 is TGTGCCAGCAGTCCGCAGGAGGTCTCCTACAATGAGCAGTTCTTC.

This clonotype was counted only a few times. This chain connects TRBV9 to TRBJ1-1, with no clear D. Germline V lookup: CDR1 SGDLS, CDR2 YYNGEE. Trimming shortened V by 3 bases and J by 0 bases, and 12 bases separated the two germline ends. This CDR3 is 15 amino acids long. CDR3: CASSDGGDMNTEAFF. The DNA for the CDR3 is TGTGCCAGCAGCGACGGCGGCGACATGAACACTGAAGCTTTCTTT.

The V call is TRBV5-8, the J call TRBJ2-1; 9 bases are a match to TRBD2. CDR1 is SGHTS and CDR2 is YDEGEE in the germline V gene. The J segment lost 1 base and the V segment lost 4 bases, leaving 12 bases of the junction unmatched. The CDR3 runs 18 residues. The CDR3, as DNA: TGTGCCAGCAGCACCCGGCGAGGGGCGGGAGGGTCCTACAATGAGCAGTTCTTC. Its protein product is CASSTRRGAGGSYNEQFF.

This clonotype showed up many times. The CDR3 region is CASSTSWTPNTEAFF. CDR3 DNA sequence: TGTGCCAGCAGTACCTCTTGGACACCGAACACTGAAGCTTTCTTT. The V call is TRBV12-3 or TRBV12-4, the J call TRBJ1-1, with D tentatively TRBD1 (5 bases). The V end lost 5 bases, the J end lost 1 base, and 14 bases lay between the germline ends. The CDR3 spans 15 residues.

There are many counts of this clonotype. The V call is TRBV11-2, the J call TRBJ1-2; D gene ambiguous. The CDR3 is made up of 16 amino acids. Trimming stripped 5 bases from V and 8 bases from J, with 24 bases between. CDR1 and CDR2 (germline): SGHAT, FQNNGV. CDR3 region: CASSAPYLNSAGGYTF. The CDR3 DNA follows: TGTGCCAGCAGCGCCCCATATCTGAACAGCGCTGGCGGCTACACCTTC. The full variable domain, its missing parts supplied by reference TRBV11-2 and TRBJ1-2, is EAGVAQSPRYKIIEKRQSVAFWCNPISGHATLYWYQQILGQGPKLLIQFQNNGVVDDSQLPKDRFSAERLKGVDSTLKIQPAKLEDSAVYLCASSAPYLNSAGGYTFGSGTRLTVV.

The table lists this clonotype with many counts. The chain combines TRBV10-2 with TRBJ1-1; 7 nucleotides align to TRBD1. Germline CDR1 is WSHSY and CDR2 is SAAADI. The V gene end was trimmed by 6 bases and the J gene end by 1 base; junction bases not matched to a gene: 8. This CDR3 contains 15 residues. Written as DNA, the CDR3 is TGCGCCAGCAGCTTACAGGGGACTCCGAACACTGAAGCTTTCTTT. It specifies CASSLQGTPNTEAFF.

This clonotype has ten or more counts. The V call is TRBV12-3 or TRBV12-4, the J call TRBJ1-5, with D hard to call. The CDR3 runs 13 residues. Trimming took off 3 bases at V and 5 bases at J, with 8 bases between the two ends. DNA of the CDR3: TGTGCCAGCAGTTTCGGGGTTCATCAGCCCCAGCATTTT. Translating gives CASSFGVHQPQHF.

This clonotype has a handful of counts. Germline and junction disagree at one end, which may indicate a read error. V usage is TRBV20-1 and J usage is TRBJ1-6; D not resolved. Germline assignment: CDR1 DFQATT and CDR2 SNEGSKA (reference sequence). This CDR3 region has 14 residues. The CDR3, as DNA: TGCAGTGCTAGAAGGGAAGGGTTGGGAGGATTCGCGGCCTTT. Its translation: CSARREGLGGFAAF.

This clonotype was detected many times. The chain employs TRBV6-1 and TRBJ1-1; D is unclear. This CDR3 contains 12 residues. Germline V gene sequence: CDR1 MNHNS, CDR2 SASEGT. Trimming removed 4 bases at V and 10 bases at J, with 13 bases between. CDR3 sequence (DNA): TGTGCCAGCAGTGGTCCCGCCCGCGGAGCTTTCTTT. This sequence encodes CASSGPARGAFF.

This clonotype was found a few times. V gene TRBV20-1 combines with J gene TRBJ1-2; the D is unclear. Germline CDR1 DFQATT, CDR2 SNEGSKA (reference sequence). The CDR3 has 12 amino acids. With 8 bases removed from V and 2 bases from J, the gap between germline ends came to 12 bases. CDR3 residues: CSCVNKNYGYTF. Here the CDR3 DNA reads TGCAGTTGTGTCAATAAGAACTATGGCTACACCTTC.

This clonotype was observed at least ten times. The DNA of the CDR3 is TGTGCCAGCAGTGGGACACCAACTAATGAAAAACTGTTTTTT. As protein: CASSGTPTNEKLFF. The rearrangement joins TRBV28 to TRBJ1-4; D may be TRBD1 (6 bases). Trimming cost V 5 bases and J 0 bases, with 7 bases left between them. CDR3 size: 14 residues. CDR1 MDHEN and CDR2 SYDVKM come from the germline V gene.

This clonotype was observed at least ten times. The V gene is TRBV30, the J gene TRBJ1-1; D is unclear. CDR3 size: 12 residues. Germline V gene lookup returns CDR1 GTSNPN and CDR2 SVGIG (reference sequence). The V end lost 0 bases, the J end lost 1 base, and 3 bases lay between the germline ends. This chain's CDR3 is CAWSVGNTEAFF. CDR3 DNA sequence: TGTGCCTGGAGTGTAGGGAACACTGAAGCTTTCTTT.

The sample holds many counts of this clonotype. This sequence joins TRBV11-3 and TRBJ2-1, with 9 bases fitting TRBD1. V was clipped by 8 bases and J by 4 bases; unmatched bases: 6. The CDR3 has 14 residues. In germline, CDR1 is SGHNT, CDR2 YENEEA. The CDR3 region has the DNA TGTGCCAGCGCGGACAGGGGAGGTTACAATGAGCAGTTCTTC. Protein sequence: CASADRGGYNEQFF. Variable domain in full (rest from reference TRBV11-3 and TRBJ2-1): EAGVVQSPRYKIIEKKQPVAFWCNPISGHNTLYWYLQNLGQGPELLIRYENEEAVDDSQLPKDRFSAERLKGVDSTLKIQPAELGDSAVYLCASADRGGYNEQFFGPGTRLTVL.

Ten or more counts support this clonotype. The rearrangement joins TRBV30 to TRBJ2-7; TRBD1 matches 11 bases. The CDR3 extends over 14 amino acids. Trimming at V came to 4 bases and at J to 3 bases, leaving 5 bases not matched to a gene. CDR1 GTSNPN and CDR2 SVGIG come from the germline V gene (reference sequence). CDR3 residues: CAWTMGQGGYEQYF. In nucleotides, the CDR3 is TGTGCCTGGACAATGGGACAGGGGGGCTACGAGCAGTACTTC.

This clonotype was seen more than once but under ten times. The chain recombines TRBV7-9 with TRBJ1-2; no clear D. V was cut by 5 bases and J by 6 bases, with 7 bases left in between. CDR1 and CDR2 from the germline V gene are SEHNR and FQNEAQ (reference sequence). The CDR3 runs 11 residues. The CDR3 reads CASSTSDGYTF. The DNA for the CDR3 is TGTGCCAGCAGCACATCGGATGGCTACACCTTC.

In this sample, this clonotype turned up many times. This chain joins TRBV6-5 and TRBJ1-5; TRBD1 aligns across 7 bases. The CDR3 runs 14 residues. Germline-derived CDR1 and CDR2 are MNHEY and SVGAGI. Trimming took 4 bases from V and 7 from J; bases not matched to a gene: 7. The CDR3 spells CASSSRTGLQPQHF. For the CDR3, the DNA is TGTGCCAGCAGTTCCCGGACAGGCCTCCAGCCCCAGCATTTT.

This clonotype has a count of ten or more. This chain links TRBV11-2 with TRBJ2-1; no reliable D call. The germline CDR1 and CDR2 sequences are SGHAT and FQNNGV. There are 14 residues in the CDR3. Trimming stripped 1 base from V and 7 bases from J, with 11 bases between. The DNA of the CDR3 is TGTGCCAGCAGCTTAGGTCTCCTAAGGAATGAGCAGTTCTTC. Amino acid sequence: CASSLGLLRNEQFF.

This clonotype has a count of ten or more. The gene calls are TRBV5-1 and TRBJ1-1, with 8 bases matching TRBD1. J gave up 5 bases and V 0 bases, and 6 bases lay outside the gene matches. Germline V CDR1 and CDR2: SGHRS, YFSETQ. The CDR3 spans 15 residues. As DNA, the CDR3 is TGCGCCAGCAGCTTGGAAGGGACAGGAAGGACTGAAGCTTTCTTT. Translating it yields CASSLEGTGRTEAFF.

As concerns this clonotype: This may stem from a read error, because a much larger clone lies one nucleotide away. J is TRBJ2-7 and V is TRBV9, with D possibly being TRBD1 (6 bases). Germline V gives CDR1 SGDLS, CDR2 YYNGEE. V gave up 4 bases and J gave up 3 bases, with 17 bases separating them. The CDR3 runs to 15 residues. For the CDR3, the DNA is TGTGCCAGCAGCAGTCTTCCGGACAGCATCTACGAGCAGTACTTC. Its translation: CASSSLPDSIYEQYF.

The table lists this clonotype with a few counts. This chain uses TRBV9 with TRBJ2-3; 8 bases are shared with TRBD1. The germline V gene encodes CDR1 SGDLS and CDR2 YYNGEE. The CDR3 has 16 amino acids. Losses at the gene ends were 4 bases for V and 2 bases for J; bases not matched to a gene: 9. CDR3 nucleotides: TGTGCCAGCAGCCCTCGACAGGGGTGGGACACAGATACGCAGTATTTT. Amino acid sequence: CASSPRQGWDTDTQYF.

This clonotype has a count of ten or more. V and J are TRBV3-1 and TRBJ1-1; TRBD1 agrees at 8 bases. The V gene end was trimmed by 1 base and the J gene end by 4 bases; junction bases not matched to a gene: 5. This CDR3 is 15 amino acids long. Germline CDR1 and CDR2: LGHDT and YNNKEL (reference sequence). CDR3 DNA sequence: TGTGCCAGCAGCCAAGTCGACACAGGGGGCACTGAAGCTTTCTTT. Translating gives CASSQVDTGGTEAFF.

This chain uses TRBV6-1 with TRBJ1-4, with 9 bases lining up with TRBD1. The length of the CDR3 is 16 residues. J lost 4 bases, V lost 0 bases, and 3 bases had no gene match. The germline gives CDR1 MNHNS, CDR2 SASEGT. As DNA, the CDR3 is TGTGCCAGCAGTGAAGCGATGACAGGGGGTAATGAAAAACTGTTTTTT. Translation: CASSEAMTGGNEKLFF.